These 8 T cell receptor beta chains share one sample of origin, sequenced in a study of CD8 T cells in ankylosing spondylitis. Study-wide results and caveats: Ankylosing spondylitis blood appeared to be characterized by a TCR beta motif of 8 or 9 highly homologous variants.

TCRdb analysed the 5' RACE reads with MiXCR anew, one entry per CDR3 protein. This table has 750,000 to 850,000 distinct CDR3 sequences, about 10% appearing once. Their antigen targets remain unknown. The sequenced sample consisted of blood, either unsorted or a sorted T cell fraction (not recorded which). These receptors were collected from a male donor with ankylosing spondylitis.

This clonotype was picked up many times. The chain employs TRBV5-1 and TRBJ2-7; D is perhaps TRBD1 (5 bases). The CDR3 is made up of 14 amino acids. V dropped 4 bases and J dropped 8 bases, with 19 bases sitting between them. Per the germline V gene, CDR1 is SGHRS and CDR2 is YFSETQ. The CDR3 DNA reads TGCGCCAGCAGCCCGGGTGGCGGAGACAGCCAGCAGTACTTC. Protein product: CASSPGGGDSQQYF.

The chain is built from TRBV5-8 and TRBJ1-3, with TRBD1 identical over 9 bases. Germline CDR1 and CDR2: SGHTS and YDEGEE. Trimming took 3 bases from V and 3 from J; bases not matched to a gene: 4. This CDR3 is 15 amino acids long. CDR3 nucleotide sequence: TGTGCCAGCAGCTGGGACAGGGATGGTGGAAACACCATATATTTT. It translates to CASSWDRDGGNTIYF.

This chain uses TRBV2 with TRBJ2-5; 15 positions agree with TRBD2. Germline assignment: CDR1 SNHLY and CDR2 FYNNEI. This CDR3 region has 15 residues. The trim removed 3 bases at V and 9 bases at J, leaving 5 bases unmatched. CDR3 sequence: CASSEGLAGGRAQYF. In DNA form, the CDR3 reads TGTGCCAGCAGTGAGGGACTAGCGGGGGGCCGGGCCCAGTACTTC. The full variable domain, its missing parts supplied by reference TRBV2 and TRBJ2-5, is EPEVTQTPSHQVTQMGQEVILRCVPISNHLYFYWYRQILGQKVEFLVSFYNNEISEKSEIFDDQFSVERPDGSNFTLKIRSTKLEDSAMYFCASSEGLAGGRAQYFGPGTRLLVL.

This clonotype showed up many times. The chain recombines TRBV28 with TRBJ1-4; TRBD1 is a possible D gene (6 bases). The V end lost 0 bases, the J end lost 2 bases, and 7 bases lay between the germline ends. The CDR3 runs to 15 residues. CDR1 MDHEN and CDR2 SYDVKM come from the germline V gene. The CDR3 reads CASSLWGGTNEKLFF. CDR3 sequence (DNA): TGTGCCAGCAGTTTATGGGGGGGCACTAATGAAAAACTGTTTTTT.

This clonotype was counted many times. The chain couples TRBV20-1 to TRBJ2-1, with D perhaps assigned TRBD1 or TRBD2 (5 bases each). V was trimmed by 6 bases and J by 0 bases, leaving 15 bases between them. Germline V gene data show CDR1 as DFQATT and CDR2 as SNEGSKA (reference sequence). The CDR3 is made up of 15 amino acids. CDR3 region: CSATLGASSYNEQFF. CDR3 bases: TGCAGTGCCACCCTCGGGGCGAGCTCCTACAATGAGCAGTTCTTC.

This clonotype came up many times. CDR3 DNA: TGTGCCACTTCTACGGCACTCCTCGATGAGCAGTTCTTC. It is translated as CATSTALLDEQFF. The chain uses TRBV4-2 and TRBJ2-1; no clear D gene. Trimming left V 10 bases short and J 8 bases short, with 18 bases between. This CDR3 has 13 amino acids. Germline V lookup: CDR1 LGHNA, CDR2 YNFKEQ.

This clonotype was seen more than once but under ten times. This rearrangement joins TRBV14 to TRBJ1-1, with D possibly TRBD1 on 6 matching bases. Trimming removed 1 base from V and 4 bases from J, with 13 bases in between. CDR3 length equals 15 residues. Germline V gene sequence: CDR1 SGHDN, CDR2 FVKESK. CDR3: CASSQANQGRTEAFF. CDR3 coding DNA: TGTGCCAGCAGCCAAGCGAATCAGGGGCGCACTGAAGCTTTCTTT.

This clonotype showed up just a few times. The chain joins TRBV20-1 to TRBJ2-7, with a weak D call TRBD1 (7 bases). CDR1 and CDR2 from the germline V gene are DFQATT and SNEGSKA (reference sequence). The CDR3 loop spans 13 amino acids. Trimming pared 4 bases from V and 4 bases from J, leaving 14 bases between. CDR3 amino acids: CSAIRGVEYEQYF. CDR3 bases: TGCAGTGCTATCAGGGGGGTTGAATACGAGCAGTACTTC.